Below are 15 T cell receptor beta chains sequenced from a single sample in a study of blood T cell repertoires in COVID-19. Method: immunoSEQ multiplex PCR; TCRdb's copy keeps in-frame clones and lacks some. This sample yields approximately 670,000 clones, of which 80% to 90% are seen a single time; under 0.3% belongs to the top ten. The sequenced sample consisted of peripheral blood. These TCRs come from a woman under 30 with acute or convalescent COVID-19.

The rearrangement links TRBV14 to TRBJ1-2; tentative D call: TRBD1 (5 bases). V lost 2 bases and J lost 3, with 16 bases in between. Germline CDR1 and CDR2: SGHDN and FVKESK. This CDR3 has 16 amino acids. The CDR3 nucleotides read TGTGCCAGCAGCCAAAGGGGCTCGGGCAGCGACTATGGCTACACCTTC. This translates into CASSQRGSGSDYGYTF.

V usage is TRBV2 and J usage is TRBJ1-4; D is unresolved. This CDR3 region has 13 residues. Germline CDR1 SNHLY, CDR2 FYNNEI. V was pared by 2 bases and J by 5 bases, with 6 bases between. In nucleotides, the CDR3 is TGTGCCAGCAGTGAAAGGCGGAATGAAAAACTGTTTTTT. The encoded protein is CASSERRNEKLFF.

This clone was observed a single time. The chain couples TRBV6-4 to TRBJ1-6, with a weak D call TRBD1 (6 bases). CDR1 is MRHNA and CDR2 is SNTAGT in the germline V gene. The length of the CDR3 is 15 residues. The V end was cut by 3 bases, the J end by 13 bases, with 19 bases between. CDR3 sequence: CASSDSGGALTPLHF. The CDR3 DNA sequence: TGTGCCAGCAGTGATTCTGGGGGCGCGTTGACCCCCCTCCACTTT.

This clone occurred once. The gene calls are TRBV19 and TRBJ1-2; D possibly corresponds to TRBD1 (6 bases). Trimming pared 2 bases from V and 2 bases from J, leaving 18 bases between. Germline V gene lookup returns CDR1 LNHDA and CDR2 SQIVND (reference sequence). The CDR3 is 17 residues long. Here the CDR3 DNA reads TGTGCCAGTAGTATATCTCGCGGGGGCCGGTTCAACTATGGCTACACCTTC. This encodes CASSISRGGRFNYGYTF.

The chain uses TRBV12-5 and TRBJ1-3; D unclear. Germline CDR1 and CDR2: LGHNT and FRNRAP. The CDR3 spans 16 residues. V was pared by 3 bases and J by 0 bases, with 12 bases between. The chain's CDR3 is CASGLMRINSGNTIYF. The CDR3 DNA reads TGTGCTAGTGGTTTAATGCGGATCAACTCTGGAAACACCATATATTTT.

CDR3 bases: TGTGCTAGTGGCCCACCCGAGACAGGGTTGACCGGGGAGCTGTTTTTT. Translated, it gives CASGPPETGLTGELFF. V is TRBV12-5 and J is TRBJ2-2; TRBD1 aligns across 7 bases. V lost 6 bases to trimming and J lost 5 bases; unmatched junction nucleotides: 12. This CDR3 is built from 16 residues. Germline assignment: CDR1 LGHNT and CDR2 FRNRAP.

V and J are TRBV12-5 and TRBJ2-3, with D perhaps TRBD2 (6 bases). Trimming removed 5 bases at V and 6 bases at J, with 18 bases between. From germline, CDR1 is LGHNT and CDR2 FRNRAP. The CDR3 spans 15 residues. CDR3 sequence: CASGRGTPLIDTQYF. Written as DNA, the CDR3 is TGTGCTAGTGGTCGAGGGACTCCCCTGATTGATACGCAGTATTTT.

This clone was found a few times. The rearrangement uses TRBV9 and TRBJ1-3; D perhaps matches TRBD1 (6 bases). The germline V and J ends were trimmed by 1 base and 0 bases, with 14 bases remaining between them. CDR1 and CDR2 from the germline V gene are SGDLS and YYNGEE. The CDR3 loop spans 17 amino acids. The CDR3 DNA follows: TGTGCCAGCAGCGTACCGCCGGGACACTACTCTGGAAACACCATATATTTT. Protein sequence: CASSVPPGHYSGNTIYF.

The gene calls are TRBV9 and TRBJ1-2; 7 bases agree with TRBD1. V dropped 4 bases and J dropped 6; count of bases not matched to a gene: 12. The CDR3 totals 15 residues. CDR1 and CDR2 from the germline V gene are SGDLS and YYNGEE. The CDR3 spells CASSFGQARGDGYTF. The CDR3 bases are TGTGCCAGCAGCTTCGGACAGGCGCGAGGGGATGGCTACACCTTC.

CDR3 amino acids: CASSLYRGWETQYF. Here the CDR3 DNA reads TGTGCCAGCAGCCTATACAGGGGTTGGGAGACCCAGTACTTC. V usage is TRBV14 and J usage is TRBJ2-5; 7 nucleotides match TRBD1. Germline CDR1 reads SGHDN; CDR2 reads FVKESK. The CDR3 totals 14 residues. The trim removed 4 bases at V and 5 bases at J, leaving 7 bases unmatched.

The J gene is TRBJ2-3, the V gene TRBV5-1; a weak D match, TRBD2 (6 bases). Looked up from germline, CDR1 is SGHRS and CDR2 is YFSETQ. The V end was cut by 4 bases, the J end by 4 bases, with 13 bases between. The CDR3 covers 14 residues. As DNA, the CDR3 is TGCGCCAGCAGCCCTAGACTAGGGGCAGATACGCAGTATTTT. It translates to CASSPRLGADTQYF. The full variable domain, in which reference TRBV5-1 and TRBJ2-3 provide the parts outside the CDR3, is KAGVTQTPRYLIKTRGQQVTLSCSPISGHRSVSWYQQTPGQGLQFLFEYFSETQRNKGNFPGRFSGRQFSNSRSEMNVSTLELGDSALYLCASSPRLGADTQYFGPGTRLTVL.

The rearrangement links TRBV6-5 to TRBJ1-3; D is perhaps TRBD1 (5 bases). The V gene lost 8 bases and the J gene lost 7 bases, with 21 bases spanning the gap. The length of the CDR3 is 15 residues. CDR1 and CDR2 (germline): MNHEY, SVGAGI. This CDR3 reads CASSGPVGTRNTIYF. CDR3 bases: TGTGCCAGCTCAGGGCCAGTTGGGACTCGGAACACCATATATTTT.

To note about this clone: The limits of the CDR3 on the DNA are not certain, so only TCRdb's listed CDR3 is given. The CDR3 loop reads CASSQDWGQGAPRVF. This chain links TRBV14 with TRBJ1-4; TRBD1 is the table's D call, not checked against the DNA. The germline V gene encodes CDR1 SGHDN and CDR2 FVKESK. The CDR3 is made up of 15 amino acids, end residues included.

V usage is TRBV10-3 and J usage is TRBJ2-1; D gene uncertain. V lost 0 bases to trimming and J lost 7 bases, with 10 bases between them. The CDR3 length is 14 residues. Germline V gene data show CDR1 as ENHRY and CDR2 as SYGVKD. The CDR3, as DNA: TGTGCCATCAGTGAGTCGAGCTCGCTAAATGAGCAGTTCTTC. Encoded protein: CAISESSSLNEQFF.

The CDR3 sequence: CASTPGLRDRGRGQPQHF. The CDR3 DNA is TGTGCCAGCACCCCCGGCCTCCGGGACAGGGGACGGGGTCAGCCCCAGCATTTT. J is TRBJ1-5 and V is TRBV2; 10 nucleotides align to TRBD1. Unmatched junction bases numbered 18, after V lost 7 bases and J lost 6 bases. CDR3 length: 18 residues. CDR1 and CDR2 (germline): SNHLY, FYNNEI.